This T cell receptor (beta chain) was recovered during a study of blood T cell repertoires in COVID-19. Assay used: immunoSEQ multiplex PCR; TCRdb lists only in-frame clones, some missing. The sample has 200,000 to 300,000 clones, approximately 80% seen once. The germline V gene has CDR1 LNHDA and CDR2 SQIVND (reference sequence). V lost 10 bases, J lost 4 bases, and 19 bases lay in between. CDR3 length: 14 amino acids. The rearrangement uses TRBV19 and TRBJ1-2; D call uncertain. The sequencing input was peripheral blood. This receptor was taken from a human donor in a cohort sampled during active COVID-19. CDR3 DNA sequence: TGTGCCACCCGAGGGAACAACAAAGGCTATGGCTACACCTTC. It specifies CATRGNNKGYGYTF.